This T cell receptor beta chain came from a study of chemoradiotherapy in HPV16-positive cancers. Across the study: Functional T-cell assays on a couple of HPV16-positive patients' cells defined candidate HPV-specific clones and common TCR motifs.

Produced via immunoSEQ multiplex PCR; TCRdb's table is partial and in-frame only. The sample includes roughly 25,000 clones, approximately 94% of them seen just once. Sampling was conducted from a patient who underwent chemoradiotherapy. The source is a human donor with HPV-associated anogenital cancer.

The CDR3 sequence: CASSEWGLSYEQYF. CDR3 coding DNA: TGTGCCAGCAGTGAATGGGGACTCTCCTACGAGCAGTACTTC. This chain joins TRBV25-1 and TRBJ2-7; possibly TRBD2 for D (6 bases). CDR1 and CDR2 from the germline V gene are MGHDK and SYGVNS. Trimming removed 1 base at V and 0 bases at J, with 7 bases between. This CDR3 spans 14 amino acids.